This TCR beta chain was recorded in a study of blood T cell repertoires in COVID-19. This table comes from immunoSEQ multiplex PCR, and its TCRdb copy is limited to in-frame clones, with some not included. The data hold around 150,000 clones, with about 88% observed a single time. The length of the CDR3 is 13 residues. Germline assignment: CDR1 GTSNPN and CDR2 SVGIG (reference sequence). V lost 0 bases and J 6 bases, leaving 11 bases between the germline ends. This rearrangement joins TRBV30 to TRBJ1-2; a possible D gene is TRBD1 (5 bases). Sequencing was carried out using peripheral blood. This sequence was found in a woman aged 80 or over with acute or convalescent COVID-19. CDR3 sequence reads: CAWSVRRGNGYTF. In DNA, the CDR3 is TGTGCCTGGAGTGTACGTCGGGGGAATGGCTACACCTTC.